This section outlines one TCR beta chain sequence together with its context. What it binds is unknown. This sample was included in a study of vaccination and CD4 T cells after COVID-19. Study at large: Samples taken post-COVID came a median roughly 97 days after diagnosis, ranging from 35 to 161. Cells were stimulated with overlapping spike peptides from SARS-CoV-2, HCoV-NL63, HCoV-OC43 and HCoV-229E.

Treatment in this sample: roughly nine-day PBMC culture with coronavirus spike peptide pools or control peptides (ViraFEST assay). Broader study findings: Early post-infection timepoints were missing, and relatively few convalescent patients were studied.

Sequenced with the Oncomine TCR Beta short-read assay was DNA taken from cultured CD4+ T cells. MiXCR, run by TCRdb on the PCR reads, gives a single entry per CDR3 protein. Of around 12,000 distinct CDR3 sequences listed, around 45% are singletons. The germline gives CDR1 SGHNT, CDR2 YENEEA. The CDR3 consists of 17 residues. V lost 5 bases, J lost 5 bases, and 16 bases stayed unmatched. The J gene is TRBJ2-5, the V gene TRBV11-3; 8 bases align to TRBD2. Sequencing was performed on CD4+ T cells from blood, cultured in vitro, taken after SARS-CoV-2 vaccination. This TCR was sampled from a human donor who had recovered from COVID-19. For the CDR3, the DNA is TGTGCCAGCAGCCCTCGGCCAGCGGGAGTATTGGGGGAGACCCAGTACTTC. Its protein is CASSPRPAGVLGETQYF.